The rows below give T cell receptor beta chains drawn from one sample of a study of cytomegalovirus exposure and HLA in healthy donors. The method was immunoSEQ multiplex PCR; TCRdb's version includes in-frame clones alone and lacks a portion of them. This sample has some 250,000 clones; 85% to 90% occur once, and the top ten carry 0.35% to 0.4%. The specimen was PBMCs. These receptor sequences come from a woman under 30 in good health and CMV-seronegative. Each CDR3 is given without its conserved first and last residue.

v_gene,j_gene,CDR3aa
TRBV7-2,TRBJ1-5,ASSLNQGHQPQH
TRBV29-1,TRBJ2-5,SVDRGKETQY
TRBV30,TRBJ1-2,AWSVIGGNYGYT
TRBV6-5,TRBJ1-1,ASSYSYTNTEAF
TRBV6-1,TRBJ2-7,ASSEEDSSSYEQY
TRBV27,TRBJ1-1,ASTRDRDMNTEAF
TRBV6-1,TRBJ2-4,ASSEGGLLKNIQY
TRBV11-2,TRBJ1-3,ASSLLMTGGGNTIY
TRBV14,TRBJ1-6,ASSQGQGANSPLH
TRBV6-4,TRBJ1-6,ASSERQGEDSPLH
TRBV5-1,TRBJ1-6,ASSFRRASPLH
TRBV4-3,TRBJ2-3,ASSQERTGTDTQY
TRBV5-1,TRBJ1-1,ASSLGGRVEAF
TRBV6-1,TRBJ1-2,ASSDRDTLDGYT
TRBV6-5,TRBJ2-3,ASRPFDRGTDTQY
TRBV27,TRBJ1-2,ASSSQPTANYGYT
TRBV13,TRBJ1-1,ASRLRVNTEAF
TRBV27,TRBJ2-5,ASSLTRGWETQY
TRBV19,TRBJ1-1,ASSIGGTVTGTEAF
TRBV2,TRBJ1-4,ASSENLEGTTNEKLF
TRBV10-2,TRBJ2-1,ASSESWDRGNNEQF
TRBV7-9,TRBJ2-3,ASSLDAAGGSSDTQY
TRBV5-6,TRBJ2-7,ASSLEEGWYEQY
TRBV29-1,TRBJ1-1,SVGGGDTEAF